This T cell receptor (beta chain) stems from a study of T cell clones after liver transplantation. The table came from immunoSEQ multiplex PCR; TCRdb's copy has only in-frame clones and leaves some out. The table has 50,000 or so clones, approximately 71% seen once; the top ten hold more than 9%. As to this clone: The antigen remains undetermined.

General study points: A larger donor-reactive than third-party decline suggested partial antigen-specific deletion.

Germline CDR1 and CDR2: WNHNN and SYGVQD (reference sequence). This CDR3 comprises 15 residues. V shed 4 bases, J shed 5 bases, and the junction held 7 bases outside the gene matches. This sequence was found in a human patient who received a liver transplant. Some T cells may be transferred from the graft donor. This rearrangement joins TRBV10-1 to TRBJ2-5, with 10 bases aligning to TRBD1. The sequencing here drew on CD4+ T cells from blood, taken roughly 56 months after liver transplant. The CDR3 spells CASSAGTGERETQYF. In nucleotides, the CDR3 is TGCGCCAGCAGTGCCGGGACAGGGGAAAGGGAGACCCAGTACTTC.